This TCR beta chain was captured in a study of control samples from healthy donors and cancer patients. Sequencing was performed with immunoSEQ multiplex PCR; in TCRdb, only in-frame clones are kept and a portion is missing. The sample holds roughly 150,000 clones, about 90% seen once. The germline V gene encodes CDR1 LGHDT and CDR2 YNNKEL (reference sequence). With 2 bases clipped from V and 0 bases from J, the junction kept 5 bases outside the gene matches. The CDR3 totals 18 residues. Sequenced input: blood. The rearrangement uses TRBV3-1 (or the pseudogene TRBV3-2) and TRBJ2-2, with 11 bases lining up with TRBD1. The receptor was isolated from a man aged 18 to 29 in good health. In nucleotides, the CDR3 is TGTGCCAGCAGCCAAAGCCTGGGACAGGGGGCGAACACCGGGGAGCTGTTTTTT. Amino acids: CASSQSLGQGANTGELFF.